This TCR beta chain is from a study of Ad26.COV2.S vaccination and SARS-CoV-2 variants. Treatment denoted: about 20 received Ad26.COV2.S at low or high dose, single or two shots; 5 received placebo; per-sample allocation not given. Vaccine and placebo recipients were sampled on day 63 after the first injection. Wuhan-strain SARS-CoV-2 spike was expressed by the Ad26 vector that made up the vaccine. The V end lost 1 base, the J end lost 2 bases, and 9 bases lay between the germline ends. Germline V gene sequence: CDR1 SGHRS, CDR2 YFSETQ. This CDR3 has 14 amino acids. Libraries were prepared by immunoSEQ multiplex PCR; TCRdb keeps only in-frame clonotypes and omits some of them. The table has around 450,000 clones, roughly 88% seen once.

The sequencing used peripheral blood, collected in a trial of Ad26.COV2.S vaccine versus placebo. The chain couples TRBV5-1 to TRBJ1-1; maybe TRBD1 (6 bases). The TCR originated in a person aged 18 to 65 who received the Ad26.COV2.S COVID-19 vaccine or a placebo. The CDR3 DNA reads TGCGCCAGCAGCTTGTATGGGACAAACACTGAAGCTTTCTTT. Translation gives CASSLYGTNTEAFF.